The source of this T cell receptor (beta chain) is a study of T cells in Graves' hyperthyroidism and ophthalmopathy. Study results and caveats: A model of 13 V-J features distinguished ophthalmopathy from stable hyperthyroidism.

This clonotype was counted at least ten times. The antigen is undetermined. The diagnostic basis comprised clinical symptoms, serum thyroxine and TRAb, thyroid ultrasound and orbital computed tomography. CDR3 size: 13 residues. Germline CDR1 is DFQATT and CDR2 is SNEGSKA (reference sequence). Trimming pared 1 base from V and 6 bases from J, leaving 10 bases between. From RNA transcripts, TCR beta CDR3 regions were amplified. Researchers ran a first-round RT-PCR on the TCR CDR3 using the HTBI primer set. TCRdb processed the multiplex PCR reads anew with MiXCR; each CDR3 protein has one entry. Of about 300,000 distinct CDR3 sequences in the sample, about 19% are singletons; the top ten hold about 40%.

The source of this sequence is a man in his fifties or sixties with Graves' ophthalmopathy. The chain joins TRBV20-1 to TRBJ2-1; D may correspond to TRBD1 or TRBD2 (6 bases each). The sequenced material came from blood. This CDR3 is CSARGLGGNEQFF. Here the CDR3 DNA reads TGCAGTGCTAGAGGACTAGGGGGCAATGAGCAGTTCTTC.